This TCR beta chain derives from a study of cytomegalovirus exposure and HLA in healthy donors. Findings and caveats of the study: Later on, an analysis showed TCR association rates differing by HLA locus, with DRB1 the most and HLA-C the fewest.

The CDR3 has 14 amino acids. V was trimmed by 5 bases and J by 4 bases, leaving 13 bases between them. In germline, CDR1 is SGHVS, CDR2 FNYEAQ. To note about this clone: Its antigen is unknown.

This PCR relied on a set of 60 Vbeta primers and 13 Jbeta primers. TCRdb's table, derived via immunoSEQ multiplex PCR, lists solely in-frame clones and lacks some. The profile shows 110,000 or so clones, roughly 80% of them singletons. The sequence was collected from a man younger than 40 in good health and CMV-seropositive. The chain carries TRBV7-6 and TRBJ2-3; tentative D call: TRBD2 (5 bases). Sequencing was performed on PBMCs. The CDR3: CASSPPRGSDTQYF. The CDR3 DNA reads as TGTGCCAGCAGCCCCCCGAGAGGGTCAGATACGCAGTATTTT.